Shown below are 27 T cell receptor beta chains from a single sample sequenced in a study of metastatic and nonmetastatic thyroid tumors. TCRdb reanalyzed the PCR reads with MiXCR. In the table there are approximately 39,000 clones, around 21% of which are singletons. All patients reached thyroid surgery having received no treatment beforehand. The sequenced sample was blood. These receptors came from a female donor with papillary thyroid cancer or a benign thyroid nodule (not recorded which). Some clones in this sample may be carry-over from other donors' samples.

The CDR3 region is CSASGQDANTGELFF. In DNA, the CDR3 is TGCAGTGCCTCTGGACAGGACGCGAACACCGGGGAGCTGTTTTTT. The chain joins TRBV20-1 to TRBJ2-2, with 7 bases fitting TRBD1. V shed 6 bases, J shed 0 bases, and the junction held 7 bases outside the gene matches. CDR1 is DFQATT and CDR2 is SNEGSKA in the germline V gene (reference sequence). CDR3 size: 15 residues.

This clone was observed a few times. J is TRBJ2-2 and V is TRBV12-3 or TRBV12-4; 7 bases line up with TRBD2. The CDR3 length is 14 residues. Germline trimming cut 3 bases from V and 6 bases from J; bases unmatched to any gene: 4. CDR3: CASSLREYAGELFF. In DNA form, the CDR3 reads TGTGCCAGCAGTTTGCGGGAGTACGCCGGGGAGCTGTTTTTT.

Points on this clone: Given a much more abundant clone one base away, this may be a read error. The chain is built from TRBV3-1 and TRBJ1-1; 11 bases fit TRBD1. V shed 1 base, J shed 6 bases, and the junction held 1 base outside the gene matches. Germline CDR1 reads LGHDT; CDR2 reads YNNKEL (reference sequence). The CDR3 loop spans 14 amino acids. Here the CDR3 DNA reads TGTGCCAGCAGCCAAGGGGACAGGGGGGCTGAAGCTTTCTTT. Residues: CASSQGDRGAEAFF.

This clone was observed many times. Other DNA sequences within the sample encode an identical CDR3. As DNA, the CDR3 is TGCGCCAGCAGCTTCAGCGGGGCCTCCTCAGATACGCAGTATTTT. It encodes CASSFSGASSDTQYF. This chain joins TRBV5-1 and TRBJ2-3; 7 positions agree with TRBD2. Germline V CDR1 and CDR2: SGHRS, YFSETQ. V was clipped by 2 bases and J by 4 bases; unmatched bases: 7. CDR3 length: 15 residues.

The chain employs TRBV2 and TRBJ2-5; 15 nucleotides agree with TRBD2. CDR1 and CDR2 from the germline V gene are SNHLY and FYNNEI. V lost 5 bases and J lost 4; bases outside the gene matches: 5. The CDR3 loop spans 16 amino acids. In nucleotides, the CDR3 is TGTGCCAGCAGTCTTCAGGGACTAGCGGGAGGAGAGACCCAGTACTTC. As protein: CASSLQGLAGGETQYF.

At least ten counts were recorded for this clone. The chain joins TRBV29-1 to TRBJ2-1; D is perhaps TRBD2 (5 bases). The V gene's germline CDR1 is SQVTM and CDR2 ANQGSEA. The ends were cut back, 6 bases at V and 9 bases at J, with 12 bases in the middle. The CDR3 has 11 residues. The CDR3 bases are TGCAGCGTCGTAGGACTGCGTGAGCAGTTCTTC. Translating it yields CSVVGLREQFF.

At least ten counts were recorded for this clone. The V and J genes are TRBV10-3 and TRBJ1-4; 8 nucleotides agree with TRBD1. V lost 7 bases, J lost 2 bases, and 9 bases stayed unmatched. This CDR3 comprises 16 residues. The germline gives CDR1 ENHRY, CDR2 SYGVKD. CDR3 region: CAIIFTGGRTNEKLFF. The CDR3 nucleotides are TGTGCCATCATCTTCACAGGGGGTAGGACTAATGAAAAACTGTTTTTT.

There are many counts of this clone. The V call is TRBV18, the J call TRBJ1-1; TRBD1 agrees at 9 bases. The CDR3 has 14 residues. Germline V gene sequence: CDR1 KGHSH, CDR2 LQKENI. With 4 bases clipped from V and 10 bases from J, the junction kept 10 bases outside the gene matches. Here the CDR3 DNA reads TGTGCCAGCTCACGGCAGGGACAGGGTATTACAGCTTTCTTT. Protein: CASSRQGQGITAFF.

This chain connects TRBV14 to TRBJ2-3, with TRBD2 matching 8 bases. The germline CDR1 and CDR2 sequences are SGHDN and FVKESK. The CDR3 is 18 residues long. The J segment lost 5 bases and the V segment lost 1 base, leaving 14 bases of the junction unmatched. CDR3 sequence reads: CASSQAPSLAVGLDTQYF. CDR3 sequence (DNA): TGTGCCAGCAGCCAAGCCCCCTCACTAGCGGTAGGGCTAGATACGCAGTATTTT. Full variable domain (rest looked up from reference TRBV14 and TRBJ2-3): EAGVTQFPSHSVIEKGQTVTLRCDPISGHDNLYWYRRVMGKEIKFLLHFVKESKQDESGMPNNRFLAERTGGTYSTLKVQPAELEDSGVYFCASSQAPSLAVGLDTQYFGPGTRLTVL.

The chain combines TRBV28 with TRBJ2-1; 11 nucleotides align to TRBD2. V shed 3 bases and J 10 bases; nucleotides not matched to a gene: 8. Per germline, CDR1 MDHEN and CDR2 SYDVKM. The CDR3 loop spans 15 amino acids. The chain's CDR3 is CASSLYSGGAREQFF. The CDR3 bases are TGTGCCAGCAGTTTGTATAGCGGGGGGGCAAGAGAGCAGTTCTTC.

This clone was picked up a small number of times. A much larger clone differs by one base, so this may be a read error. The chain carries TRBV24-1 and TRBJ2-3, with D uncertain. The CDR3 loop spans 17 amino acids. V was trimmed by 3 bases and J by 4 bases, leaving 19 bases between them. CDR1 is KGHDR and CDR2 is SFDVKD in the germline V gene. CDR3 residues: CATSDVHDGYISDTQYF. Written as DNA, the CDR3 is TGTGCCACCAGTGATGTACATGACGGGTACATCTCAGATACGCAGTATTTT.

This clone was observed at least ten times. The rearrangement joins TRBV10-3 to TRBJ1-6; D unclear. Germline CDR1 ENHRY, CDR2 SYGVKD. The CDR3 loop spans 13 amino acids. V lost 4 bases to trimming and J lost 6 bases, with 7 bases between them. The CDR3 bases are TGTGCCATCAGTGGAGTCTCTAATTCACCCCTCCACTTT. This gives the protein CAISGVSNSPLHF.

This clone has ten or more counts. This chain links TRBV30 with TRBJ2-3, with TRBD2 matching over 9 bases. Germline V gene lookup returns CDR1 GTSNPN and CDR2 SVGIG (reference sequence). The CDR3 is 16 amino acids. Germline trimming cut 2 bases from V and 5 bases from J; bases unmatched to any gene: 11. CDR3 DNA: TGTGCCTGGAGTAGGGGTCTAGCGGGACCGGGAGATACGCAGTATTTT. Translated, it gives CAWSRGLAGPGDTQYF.

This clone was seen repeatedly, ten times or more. The chain's CDR3 is CASRQAGTNRETQYF. The DNA for the CDR3 is TGTGCCAGCAGACAGGCCGGGACTAATAGGGAGACCCAGTACTTC. The chain joins TRBV6-1 to TRBJ2-5, with 7 nucleotides matching TRBD2. V dropped 6 bases and J dropped 5; count of bases not matched to a gene: 12. Germline lookup yields CDR1 MNHNS and CDR2 SASEGT. The CDR3 consists of 15 residues.

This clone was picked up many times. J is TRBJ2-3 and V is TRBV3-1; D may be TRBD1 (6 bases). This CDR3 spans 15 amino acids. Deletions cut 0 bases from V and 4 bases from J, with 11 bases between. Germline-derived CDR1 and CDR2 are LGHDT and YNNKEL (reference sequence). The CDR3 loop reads CASSQEAAGADTQYF. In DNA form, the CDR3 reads TGTGCCAGCAGCCAAGAAGCGGCAGGGGCAGATACGCAGTATTTT.

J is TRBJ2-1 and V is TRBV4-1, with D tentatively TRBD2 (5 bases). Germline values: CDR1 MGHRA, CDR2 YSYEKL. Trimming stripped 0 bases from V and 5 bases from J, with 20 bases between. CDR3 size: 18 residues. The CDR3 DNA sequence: TGCGCCAGCAGCCAAGAATCGGACGGGAACAGTAAGAACAATGAGCAGTTCTTC. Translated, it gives CASSQESDGNSKNNEQFF.

CDR3 sequence: CASSATGIDSYEQYF. The CDR3 DNA follows: TGTGCCAGCAGCGCGACAGGGATCGACTCCTACGAGCAGTACTTC. The chain couples TRBV28 to TRBJ2-7; TRBD1 aligns across 7 bases. CDR1 and CDR2 from the germline V gene are MDHEN and SYDVKM. V was clipped by 6 bases and J by 0 bases; unmatched bases: 8. The CDR3 runs to 15 residues.

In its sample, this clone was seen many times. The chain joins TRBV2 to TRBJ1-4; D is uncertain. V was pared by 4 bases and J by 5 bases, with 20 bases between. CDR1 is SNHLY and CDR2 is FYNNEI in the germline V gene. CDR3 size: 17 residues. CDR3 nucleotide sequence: TGTGCCAGCAGTGTGGCCAGGACCGCGCTTTTCAATGAAAAACTGTTTTTT. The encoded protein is CASSVARTALFNEKLFF.

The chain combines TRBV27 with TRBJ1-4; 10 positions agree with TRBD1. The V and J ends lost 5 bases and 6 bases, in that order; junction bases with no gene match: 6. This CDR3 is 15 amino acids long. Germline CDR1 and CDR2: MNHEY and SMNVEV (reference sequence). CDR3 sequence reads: CASSPTGGQDEKLFF. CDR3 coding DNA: TGTGCCAGCAGTCCGACAGGGGGCCAGGATGAAAAACTGTTTTTT. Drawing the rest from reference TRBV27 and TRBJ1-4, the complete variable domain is EAQVTQNPRYLITVTGKKLTVTCSQNMNHEYMSWYRQDPGLGLRQIYYSMNVEVTDKGDVPEGYKVSRKEKRNFPLILESPSPNQTSLYFCASSPTGGQDEKLFFGSGTQLSVL.

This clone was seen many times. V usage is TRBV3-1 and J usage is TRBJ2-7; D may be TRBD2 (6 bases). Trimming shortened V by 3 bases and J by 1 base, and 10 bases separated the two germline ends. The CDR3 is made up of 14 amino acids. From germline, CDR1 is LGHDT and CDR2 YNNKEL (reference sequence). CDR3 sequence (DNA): TGTGCCAGCAGCCAGATGGAGGGATCCTACGAGCAGTACTTC. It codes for CASSQMEGSYEQYF.

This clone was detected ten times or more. The CDR3 loop reads CAISPDRGSYEQYF. The CDR3, as DNA: TGTGCCATCAGCCCGGACAGGGGCTCCTACGAGCAGTACTTC. This chain links TRBV10-3 with TRBJ2-7, with 9 bases lining up with TRBD1. The trim removed 6 bases at V and 0 bases at J, leaving 3 bases unmatched. Germline assignment: CDR1 ENHRY and CDR2 SYGVKD. The CDR3 runs to 14 residues.

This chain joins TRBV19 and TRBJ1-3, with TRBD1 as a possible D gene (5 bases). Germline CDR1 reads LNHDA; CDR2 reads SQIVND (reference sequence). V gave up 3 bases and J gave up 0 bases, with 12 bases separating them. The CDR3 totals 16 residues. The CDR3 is CASSMPGQLSGNTIYF. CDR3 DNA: TGTGCCAGTAGTATGCCAGGACAACTCTCTGGAAACACCATATATTTT.

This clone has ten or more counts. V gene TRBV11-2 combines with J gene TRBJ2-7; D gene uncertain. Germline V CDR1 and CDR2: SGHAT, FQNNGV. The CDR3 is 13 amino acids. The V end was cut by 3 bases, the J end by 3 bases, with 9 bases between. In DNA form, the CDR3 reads TGTGCCAGCAGCTTCCCCCCCCTCTACGAGCAGTACTTC. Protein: CASSFPPLYEQYF.

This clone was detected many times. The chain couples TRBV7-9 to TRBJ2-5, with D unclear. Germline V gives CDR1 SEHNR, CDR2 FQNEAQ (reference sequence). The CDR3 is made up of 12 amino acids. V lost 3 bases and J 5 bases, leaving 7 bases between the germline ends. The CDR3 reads CASSLIGETQYF. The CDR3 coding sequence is TGTGCCAGCAGCTTGATAGGGGAGACCCAGTACTTC.

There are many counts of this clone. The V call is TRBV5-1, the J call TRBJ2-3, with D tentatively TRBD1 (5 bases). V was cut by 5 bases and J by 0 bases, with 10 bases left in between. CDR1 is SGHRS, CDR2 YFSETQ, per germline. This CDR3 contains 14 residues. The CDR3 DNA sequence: TGCGCCAGCAGACTCAGGGCCAGCACAGATACGCAGTATTTT. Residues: CASRLRASTDTQYF. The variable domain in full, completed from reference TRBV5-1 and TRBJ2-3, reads KAGVTQTPRYLIKTRGQQVTLSCSPISGHRSVSWYQQTPGQGLQFLFEYFSETQRNKGNFPGRFSGRQFSNSRSEMNVSTLELGDSALYLCASRLRASTDTQYFGPGTRLTVL.

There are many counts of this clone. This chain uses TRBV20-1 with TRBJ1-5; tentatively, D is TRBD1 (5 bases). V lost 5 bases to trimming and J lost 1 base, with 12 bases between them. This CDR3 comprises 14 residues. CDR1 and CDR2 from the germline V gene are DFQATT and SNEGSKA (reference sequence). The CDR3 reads CSAVRTLSNQPQHF. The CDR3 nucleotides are TGCAGTGCTGTCCGGACATTGAGCAATCAGCCCCAGCATTTT.

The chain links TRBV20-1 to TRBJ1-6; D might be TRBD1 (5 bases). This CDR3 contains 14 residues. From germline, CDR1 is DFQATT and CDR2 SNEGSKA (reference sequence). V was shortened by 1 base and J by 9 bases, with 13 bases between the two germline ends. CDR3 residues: CSARAQGSGSPLHF. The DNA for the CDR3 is TGCAGTGCTAGAGCCCAGGGTTCGGGTTCACCCCTCCACTTT.